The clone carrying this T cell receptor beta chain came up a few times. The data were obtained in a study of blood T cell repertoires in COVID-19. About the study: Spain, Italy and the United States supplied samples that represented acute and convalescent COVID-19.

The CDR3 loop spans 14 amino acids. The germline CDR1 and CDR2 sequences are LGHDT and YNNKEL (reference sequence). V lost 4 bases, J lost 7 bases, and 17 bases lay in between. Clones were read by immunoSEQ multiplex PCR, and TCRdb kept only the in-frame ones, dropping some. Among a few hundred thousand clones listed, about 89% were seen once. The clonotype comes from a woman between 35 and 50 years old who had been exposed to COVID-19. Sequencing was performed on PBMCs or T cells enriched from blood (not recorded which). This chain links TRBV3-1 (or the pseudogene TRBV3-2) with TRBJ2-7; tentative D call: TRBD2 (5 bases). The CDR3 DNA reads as TGTGCCAGCAGCCCACGGAACTTTAGAGGGGAGCAGTACTTC. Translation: CASSPRNFRGEQYF.